This is a list of T cell receptor beta chains from one sample in a study of early T cells in non-severe SARS-CoV-2 infection. TCRdb recomputed calls from the 5' RACE reads with MiXCR, one row per CDR3 protein. The table records tens of thousands of distinct CDR3 sequences, roughly 7.6% of them present only once. The specimen comprised whole blood, sampled at baseline. Every receptor here comes from an adult who was a healthcare worker with PCR-confirmed SARS-CoV-2 infection or an uninfected control (not recorded which). Each CDR3 is given with its conserved first and last residue. The D gene is left open where the match is weak. Clone size appears in some rows only: once, few, many, or a class for an expanded clone.

J: TRBJ2-6; size: .; V: TRBV5-6; D: TRBD2; DNA: TGTGCCAGCAGCTTAACTAGCGGGAGTACTGGGGCCAACGTCCTGACTTTC; CDR3: CASSLTSGSTGANVLTF
J: TRBJ1-5; size: .; V: TRBV6-2/TRBV6-3; D: .; DNA: TGTGCCAGCAGTGGGGGAAGTTTTCAGCCCCAGCATTTT; CDR3: CASSGGSFQPQHF
J: TRBJ1-1; size: few; V: TRBV12-3/TRBV12-4; D: .; DNA: TGTGCCAGCAGTTCGGGGGGCACTGAAGCTTTCTTT; CDR3: CASSSGGTEAFF
J: TRBJ2-5; size: .; V: TRBV7-9; D: .; DNA: TGTGCCAGCAGCTTCGGACAGTTCCAAGAGACCCAGTACTTC; CDR3: CASSFGQFQETQYF
J: TRBJ1-1; size: few; V: TRBV21-1; D: .; DNA: TGTGCCAGCAGCAAAGCCCCACAGGGCGAATACACTGAAGCTTTCTTT; CDR3: CASSKAPQGEYTEAFF
J: TRBJ2-5; size: many; V: TRBV20-1; D: .; DNA: TGCAGTGCGAGGAGTAACGGGGAGACCCAGTACTTC; CDR3: CSARSNGETQYF
J: TRBJ2-1; size: .; V: TRBV19; D: .; DNA: TGTGCCAGTAGTGCGGGACTGACTGAACAGTTCTTC; CDR3: CASSAGLTEQFF
J: TRBJ1-1; size: few; V: TRBV5-1; D: TRBD1; DNA: TGCGCCAGCAGCCCGGGGACAGGGGGCCTCACTGAAGCTTTCTTT; CDR3: CASSPGTGGLTEAFF
J: TRBJ2-1; size: .; V: TRBV29-1; D: TRBD2; DNA: TGCAGCGTTCTACGCCATGGACTAGCGGGAAAACTAGGGGGTATTTACAATGAGCAGTTCTTC; CDR3: CSVLRHGLAGKLGGIYNEQFF
J: TRBJ2-6; size: medium-sized; V: TRBV15; D: .; DNA: TGTGCCACCAGCGGCGACAGAGGCTCTGGGGCCAACGTCCTGACTTTC; CDR3: CATSGDRGSGANVLTF
J: TRBJ2-1; size: few; V: TRBV12-3/TRBV12-4; D: .; DNA: TGTGCCAGCAGGGGGGAGTTCGGTGGCAATGAGCAGTTCTTC; CDR3: CASRGEFGGNEQFF
J: TRBJ2-2; size: .; V: TRBV6-5; D: .; DNA: TGTGCCAGCAGCCCCCCAGGGGTTCCCGGGGAGCTGTTTTTT; CDR3: CASSPPGVPGELFF
J: TRBJ2-1; size: many; V: TRBV7-8; D: .; DNA: TGTGCCAGCAGCTTATCGAGGAGCGGGTCAAATGCCTACAATGAGCAGTTCTTC; CDR3: CASSLSRSGSNAYNEQFF
J: TRBJ2-1; size: few; V: TRBV29-1; D: .; DNA: TGCAGCGTGGGAGGTGCGAATCCCTACAATGAGCAGTTCTTC; CDR3: CSVGGANPYNEQFF
J: TRBJ1-5; size: few; V: TRBV19; D: .; DNA: TGTGCCAGTAGCTTGGACAGCTATAATCAGCCCCAGCATTTT; CDR3: CASSLDSYNQPQHF
J: TRBJ2-1; size: .; V: TRBV12-3/TRBV12-4; D: .; DNA: TGTGCCAGCAGTTTCGGCGTGGATGAGCAGTTCTTC; CDR3: CASSFGVDEQFF
J: TRBJ2-7; size: many; V: TRBV4-1; D: .; DNA: TGCGCCAGCAGCCAAGTGGGGAGCGAGCAGTACTTC; CDR3: CASSQVGSEQYF
J: TRBJ1-2; size: .; V: TRBV7-6; D: TRBD1; DNA: TGTGCCAGCAGCTTAGAAGAGACAGGGGGCAGTGGCTACACCTTC; CDR3: CASSLEETGGSGYTF
J: TRBJ2-3; size: few; V: TRBV20-1; D: TRBD2; DNA: TGCAGTGCAAGACTAGCGGGTGTCACAGATACGCAGTATTTT; CDR3: CSARLAGVTDTQYF
J: TRBJ1-2; size: many; V: TRBV28; D: .; DNA: TGTGCCAGCAGTTTACGGGGGGCGGACTATGGCTACACCTTC; CDR3: CASSLRGADYGYTF
J: TRBJ1-2; size: .; V: TRBV11-3; D: TRBD1; DNA: TGTGCCAGCAGCCAAACCGCTGACAGGGGGAAGGATGGCTACACCTTC; CDR3: CASSQTADRGKDGYTF
J: TRBJ1-2; size: few; V: TRBV5-1; D: .; DNA: TGCGCCAGCAGATTAGACGGACTTAACTATGGCTACACCTTC; CDR3: CASRLDGLNYGYTF
J: TRBJ1-4; size: many; V: TRBV2; D: .; DNA: TGTGCCAGCCGCGGACGGCTTAATGAAAAACTGTTTTTT; CDR3: CASRGRLNEKLFF
J: TRBJ1-2; size: many; V: TRBV29-1; D: .; DNA: TGCAGCGTGGGGGCCAGGGACTATGGCTACACCTTC; CDR3: CSVGARDYGYTF
J: TRBJ2-1; size: .; V: TRBV3-1; D: .; DNA: TGTGCCAGCAGCTACGTCGTTAGCGGCAACGAGCAGTTCTTC; CDR3: CASSYVVSGNEQFF
J: TRBJ2-6; size: many; V: TRBV28; D: .; DNA: TGTGCCAGCAGTTTCGTGGAACCCTCTGGGGCCAACGTCCTGACTTTC; CDR3: CASSFVEPSGANVLTF
J: TRBJ2-3; size: many; V: TRBV29-1; D: TRBD1; DNA: TGCAGCTTCACCGGGACAGGGAACCACTATGGCACAGATACGCAGTATTTT; CDR3: CSFTGTGNHYGTDTQYF
J: TRBJ2-7; size: few; V: TRBV28; D: TRBD2; DNA: TGTGCCAGCAGCCTGGGGGGGGTAAGCTCCTACGAGCAGTACTTC; CDR3: CASSLGGVSSYEQYF
J: TRBJ2-7; size: many; V: TRBV29-1; D: .; DNA: TGCAGCGTTGAAGATACTAGCCGATCAACCTACGAGCAGTACTTC; CDR3: CSVEDTSRSTYEQYF
J: TRBJ1-2; size: medium-sized; V: TRBV20-1; D: TRBD1; DNA: TGCAGTGCTAGAGGAGGACAGGGGACGGGGTTCTATGGCTACACCTTC; CDR3: CSARGGQGTGFYGYTF
J: TRBJ2-6; size: .; V: TRBV4-3; D: TRBD2; DNA: TGCGCCAGCAGCCAAGGTGGGGCGGGAGGAGGTTTTGGGGCCAACGTCCTGACTTTC; CDR3: CASSQGGAGGGFGANVLTF
J: TRBJ2-7; size: many; V: TRBV20-1; D: TRBD1; DNA: TGCAGTGCTACGACAGGGGGAGAATACGAGCAGTACTTC; CDR3: CSATTGGEYEQYF
J: TRBJ2-7; size: many; V: TRBV7-2; D: TRBD2; DNA: TGTGCCAGTAACGCCGGATTGGTAGCGGGAGGTGAGCAGTACTTC; CDR3: CASNAGLVAGGEQYF
J: TRBJ2-7; size: many; V: TRBV4-3; D: TRBD1; DNA: TGCGCCAGCAGCCGGGACAGGTCCTACGAGCAGTACTTC; CDR3: CASSRDRSYEQYF
J: TRBJ2-1; size: many; V: TRBV7-9; D: .; DNA: TGTGCCAGCAGCTTAATAGAATCCTACAATGAGCAGTTCTTC; CDR3: CASSLIESYNEQFF
J: TRBJ2-7; size: many; V: TRBV28; D: TRBD1; DNA: TGTGCCAGCTCCACGAGGGACAGGGCCTACGAGCAGTACTTC; CDR3: CASSTRDRAYEQYF
J: TRBJ2-1; size: many; V: TRBV7-3; D: TRBD2; DNA: TGTGCCAGCAGCCCAAAGGGGACTAGCGGGAGGAATGAGCAGTTCTTC; CDR3: CASSPKGTSGRNEQFF
J: TRBJ1-1; size: many; V: TRBV12-3/TRBV12-4; D: TRBD1; DNA: TGTGCCAGCACCCCGGGACACAGGGGTTCCGGTGAAGCTTTCTTT; CDR3: CASTPGHRGSGEAFF
J: TRBJ1-1; size: .; V: TRBV6-1; D: TRBD1; DNA: TGTGCCAGCAGTGGACCGACAGGGGCGAGCACTGAAGCTTTCTTT; CDR3: CASSGPTGASTEAFF
J: TRBJ2-2; size: many; V: TRBV7-9; D: .; DNA: TGTGCCAGCAGCGCCCAATCCGTCCGGAACGGGGAGCTGTTTTTT; CDR3: CASSAQSVRNGELFF
J: TRBJ2-7; size: few; V: TRBV7-2; D: .; DNA: TGTGCCAGCAGCTTAGGCCCGAGCTCCTACGAGCAGTACTTC; CDR3: CASSLGPSSYEQYF
J: TRBJ1-5; size: .; V: TRBV24-1; D: .; DNA: TGTGCCACCAGTGAGGGGGGCCGGAGCAATCAGCCCCAGCATTTT; CDR3: CATSEGGRSNQPQHF
J: TRBJ2-7; size: .; V: TRBV18; D: .; DNA: TGTGCCAGCTCGCGAGCCGACAGGCAAGCGGTCTACGAGCAGTACTTC; CDR3: CASSRADRQAVYEQYF
J: TRBJ1-5; size: .; V: TRBV2; D: .; DNA: TGTGCCAGCAGTGAAGCGCTTCCTGGACAGCCCCAGCATTTT; CDR3: CASSEALPGQPQHF
J: TRBJ2-4; size: .; V: TRBV28; D: .; DNA: TGTGCCAGCTGTGGCCCAGGGGTGGAAAACATTCAGTACTTC; CDR3: CASCGPGVENIQYF
J: TRBJ2-1; size: .; V: TRBV10-3; D: .; DNA: TGTGCCATCAGTGAGTCCGGAATTGGTGAGCAGTTCTTC; CDR3: CAISESGIGEQFF
J: TRBJ2-3; size: .; V: TRBV29-1; D: .; DNA: TGCAGCGTTGAGGGTGCGGGATGGGGCACAGATACGCAGTATTTT; CDR3: CSVEGAGWGTDTQYF
J: TRBJ1-2; size: many; V: TRBV2; D: TRBD1; DNA: TGTGCCAGCAGTGAAGCACCCAGGGGGAACTATGGCTACACCTTC; CDR3: CASSEAPRGNYGYTF